This entry features one T cell receptor beta chain sequence. Some clones are missing from TCRdb's copy, which holds only in-frame ones; the method was immunoSEQ multiplex PCR. This sample has about 78,000 clones, with roughly 89% found just once. The CDR3 is 11 residues long. These data belong to a study of control samples from healthy donors and cancer patients. The sequenced sample consisted of blood. The V and J genes are TRBV12-1 and TRBJ2-1. TRBV12-1 is a documented pseudogene. The source is a woman in her fifties or sixties in good health. CDR3: CASSPINEQFF. CDR3 sequence (DNA): TGTGCCAGCAGCCCGATCAATGAGCAGTTCTTC.